Following are 25 T cell receptor beta chains from one sample sequenced in a study of CXCR3-negative and CXCR3-positive naive CD8 T cells. The TRB libraries of cDNA were built by UMI-labeled 5' RACE. TCRdb re-analyzed the 5' RACE reads; it lists each CDR3 protein once, without DNA. This sample's clone table lists under 85,000 distinct CDR3 sequences. Sequenced input: naive CXCR3- CD8+ T cells from blood. Subset in this sample: CD45RO-CCR7+CD27+CD95- naive CD8+ T cells lacking CXCR3 (TNR3-). Receptor source: a human donor in good health. Some clones in this sample may be carry-over from other donors' samples.

The rearrangement joins TRBV7-9 to TRBJ1-1; without DNA, the TCRdb call of TRBD1 cannot be checked. The CDR3 extends over 17 amino acids. From germline, CDR1 is SEHNR and CDR2 FQNEAQ (reference sequence). CDR3 protein: CASSLYAPGGFGGEAFF.

CDR3 sequence: CASSLSGNDSPLHF. J is TRBJ1-6 and V is TRBV27. CDR1 is MNHEY, CDR2 SMNVEV, per germline (reference sequence). The CDR3 spans 14 residues.

The chain joins TRBV15 to TRBJ1-3; TCRdb lists TRBD1, though no DNA is available to test this call. There are 16 residues in the CDR3. The germline V gene has CDR1 LNHNV and CDR2 YYDKDF (reference sequence). CDR3 sequence reads: CATSGDSLDSGNTIYF. Filled out from reference TRBV15 and TRBJ1-3, the complete variable domain reads DAMVIQNPRYQVTQFGKPVTLSCSQTLNHNVMYWYQQKSSQAPKLLFHYYDKDFNNEADTPDNFQSRRPNTSFCFLDIRSPGLGDTAMYLCATSGDSLDSGNTIYFGEGSWLTVV.

The genes are TRBV11-2 and TRBJ1-1. From germline, CDR1 is SGHAT and CDR2 FQNNGV. CDR3 length: 17 amino acids. The CDR3 region is CASSLSIDQVVNTEAFF.

V and J are TRBV18 and TRBJ2-5. The CDR3 runs to 12 residues. CDR1 and CDR2 (germline): KGHSH, LQKENI. CDR3 amino acids: CASSPEKETQYF.

CDR3: CASSPSGSSVEQYF. The gene calls are TRBV12-3 or TRBV12-4 and TRBJ2-7. CDR3 size: 14 residues.

The rearrangement uses TRBV27 and TRBJ2-1. Per the germline V gene, CDR1 is MNHEY and CDR2 is SMNVEV (reference sequence). The CDR3 totals 15 residues. CDR3 amino acids: CASRMTGASYNEQFF.

The rearrangement links TRBV18 to TRBJ2-7; TCRdb's D gene call, TRBD1, goes unchecked for lack of DNA. Germline CDR1 is KGHSH and CDR2 is LQKENI. The CDR3 contains 17 residues. This chain's CDR3 is CASSLRRDRGQTYEQYF.

This chain uses TRBV20-1 with TRBJ2-1. Germline values: CDR1 DFQATT, CDR2 SNEGSKA (reference sequence). The CDR3 consists of 11 residues. Here the CDR3 reads CSAPRNNEQFF.

CDR3 residues: CASSTGPDTGELFF. The chain employs TRBV7-6 and TRBJ2-2; lacking DNA, the TRBD2 call made by TCRdb goes unchecked. Germline V gene data show CDR1 as SGHVS and CDR2 as FNYEAQ. The CDR3 is 14 residues long.

This sequence joins TRBV20-1 and TRBJ2-1; TCRdb selects TRBD2, and the lack of DNA leaves this call unchecked. Looked up from germline, CDR1 is DFQATT and CDR2 is SNEGSKA (reference sequence). The CDR3 loop spans 17 amino acids. CDR3 sequence reads: CSAHLAQAGGGLPEQFF.

J is TRBJ2-1 and V is TRBV29-1; the TCRdb D gene call, TRBD2, has no DNA to confirm it. Germline CDR1 SQVTM, CDR2 ANQGSEA. The CDR3 spans 14 residues. The CDR3 is CSVVIQGRYNEQFF.

This clonotype counts as medium-sized (0.01 to 0.1%) by frequency. The chain is built from TRBV7-8 and TRBJ2-4. Germline assignment: CDR1 SGHVS and CDR2 FQNEAQ. CDR3 length: 15 residues. This CDR3 reads CASSLGHRAKNIQYF.

The chain joins TRBV3-1 to TRBJ2-7; the D call from TCRdb, TRBD2, cannot be confirmed without DNA. The CDR3 runs to 12 residues. The germline V gene has CDR1 LGHDT and CDR2 YNNKEL (reference sequence). The CDR3 is CASSRLADEQYF.

The gene calls are TRBV10-3 and TRBJ2-6. The CDR3 covers 15 residues. CDR1 is ENHRY, CDR2 SYGVKD, per germline. The CDR3 region is CAISERDVGANVLTF.

The CDR3 region is CASSYLSGDSYNEQFF. V usage is TRBV6-5 and J usage is TRBJ2-1. CDR3 length equals 16 residues. CDR1 MNHEY and CDR2 SVGAGI come from the germline V gene.

The chain links TRBV29-1 to TRBJ2-7; TCRdb selects TRBD1, and the lack of DNA leaves this call unchecked. Germline assignment: CDR1 SQVTM and CDR2 ANQGSEA. CDR3 length: 14 amino acids. The chain's CDR3 is CSVRTGLFSYEQYF.

CDR3 residues: CASSSGQRDTQYF. The rearrangement uses TRBV7-9 and TRBJ2-3; the D call of TRBD1 rests on TCRdb alone, since no DNA is present to check it. The CDR3 covers 13 residues. Germline-derived CDR1 and CDR2 are SEHNR and FQNEAQ (reference sequence).

The chain is built from TRBV29-1 and TRBJ2-7; the TRBD1 assignment by TCRdb is unverifiable without DNA. CDR1 is SQVTM and CDR2 is ANQGSEA in the germline V gene. This CDR3 has 12 residues. This chain's CDR3 is CSVQGAVDEQYF.

The V and J genes are TRBV10-3 and TRBJ1-1; TCRdb's D gene call, TRBD1, goes unchecked for lack of DNA. CDR3 length: 18 amino acids. Germline assignment: CDR1 ENHRY and CDR2 SYGVKD. The CDR3 protein is CAISESSVGQGAIGEAFF.

The V gene is TRBV10-3, the J gene TRBJ1-3. The CDR3 is 19 amino acids. Germline CDR1 and CDR2: ENHRY and SYGVKD. The CDR3 spells CAISEAQGSEVLSGNTIYF.

This clonotype ranks as medium-sized in terms of frequency. This chain uses TRBV6-6 with TRBJ2-1; TCRdb's assignment of TRBD1 cannot be checked, as there is no DNA. The germline V gene encodes CDR1 MNHNY and CDR2 SVGAGI (reference sequence). The CDR3 totals 14 residues. CDR3 in amino acids: CASSGASAYNEQFF.

The chain employs TRBV28 and TRBJ2-1; lacking DNA, the TRBD2 call made by TCRdb goes unchecked. CDR1 MDHEN and CDR2 SYDVKM come from the germline V gene. The CDR3 has 15 residues. This chain's CDR3 is CASSLVAGGPSEQFF.

The chain couples TRBV24-1 to TRBJ2-2; checking the TCRdb D call of TRBD1 is not possible without DNA. From germline, CDR1 is KGHDR and CDR2 SFDVKD. This CDR3 has 17 amino acids. The CDR3 here is CATSDSGQVLGTGELFF.

The chain combines TRBV7-8 with TRBJ2-4; TCRdb's D call, TRBD1, is unchecked because there is no DNA. The CDR3 length is 17 residues. The germline V gene encodes CDR1 SGHVS and CDR2 FQNEAQ. Here the CDR3 reads CASSLVWSEGAKNIQYF.